Shown below are 29 T cell receptor beta chains from a single sample sequenced in a study of CD8 T cells in Susac syndrome. RNA, at about 0.45 to 1 ug, was reverse transcribed with random hexamers. TCRdb recomputed calls from the immunoSEQ multiplex PCR reads with MiXCR, one row per CDR3 protein. The sample comprises roughly 300,000 distinct CDR3 sequences, 70% to 90% of which are singletons, and approximately 0.12% rests with the top ten. The sequenced material came from CD8+ T cells from PBMCs. The receptor source for this set is a human donor with multiple sclerosis.

V and J are TRBV7-9 and TRBJ2-7; D possibly corresponds to TRBD1 (6 bases). Germline V lookup: CDR1 SEHNR, CDR2 FQNEAQ (reference sequence). This CDR3 contains 12 residues. V was trimmed by 2 bases and J by 7 bases, leaving 9 bases between them. In DNA form, the CDR3 reads TGTGCCAGCAGCTTACAGGGACAAGAGCAGTACTTC. Protein sequence: CASSLQGQEQYF.

The chain recombines TRBV7-9 with TRBJ2-7; D is possibly TRBD2 (5 bases). CDR1 is SEHNR and CDR2 is FQNEAQ in the germline V gene (reference sequence). V was clipped by 5 bases and J by 5 bases, with 13 bases between them. The CDR3 runs to 13 residues. The DNA for the CDR3 is TGTGCCAGCAGCCCAGCTACTAGAAACGAGCAGTACTTC. It is translated as CASSPATRNEQYF.

The J gene is TRBJ2-3, the V gene TRBV12-3 or TRBV12-4; tentative D call: TRBD1 (5 bases). Trimming left V 3 bases short and J 3 bases short, with 13 bases between. This CDR3 is 15 amino acids long. The CDR3 nucleotides read TGTGCCAGCAGTTTGCGTAAGGGGTATACAGATACGCAGTATTTT. Residues: CASSLRKGYTDTQYF.

The V call is TRBV18, the J call TRBJ2-1; D is possibly TRBD1 (5 bases). The V gene lost 0 bases and the J gene lost 5 bases, with 8 bases spanning the gap. CDR1 and CDR2 from the germline V gene are KGHSH and LQKENI. The CDR3 has 14 residues. CDR3 residues: CASSPPGLDNEQFF. CDR3 nucleotide sequence: TGTGCCAGCTCACCACCGGGGCTTGACAATGAGCAGTTCTTC.

The gene calls are TRBV3-1 and TRBJ2-1, with 8 bases that match TRBD1. The CDR3 contains 13 residues. Germline V gives CDR1 LGHDT, CDR2 YNNKEL (reference sequence). J gave up 2 bases and V 7 bases, and 1 base lay outside the gene matches. CDR3 DNA sequence: TGTGCCAGCATGGACAGGGCCTACAATGAGCAGTTCTTC. Protein: CASMDRAYNEQFF.

The J gene is TRBJ2-3, the V gene TRBV4-1; D gene ambiguous. V gave up 1 base and J gave up 0 bases, with 11 bases separating them. The length of the CDR3 is 16 residues. In germline, CDR1 is MGHRA, CDR2 YSYEKL. The CDR3 region has the DNA TGCGCCAGCAGCCAAGGATCTCTTACTAGCACAGATACGCAGTATTTT. This sequence encodes CASSQGSLTSTDTQYF.

This clonotype was seen just once. The J gene is TRBJ2-7, the V gene TRBV9, with TRBD2 identical over 7 bases. Losses at the gene ends were 2 bases for V and 1 base for J; bases not matched to a gene: 3. This CDR3 has 14 amino acids. Germline CDR1 is SGDLS and CDR2 is YYNGEE. The CDR3 sequence: CASSVSSGSYEQYF. CDR3 nucleotides: TGTGCCAGCAGCGTTAGTAGCGGGTCCTACGAGCAGTACTTC.

The rearrangement joins TRBV7-3 to TRBJ2-7; D is ambiguous. The CDR3 runs to 11 residues. Germline-derived CDR1 and CDR2 are SGHTA and FQGTGA. V lost 5 bases and J lost 3, with 5 bases in between. The CDR3 spells CASSNDYEQYF. The CDR3 region has the DNA TGTGCCAGCAGCAACGACTACGAGCAGTACTTC.

V usage is TRBV5-1 and J usage is TRBJ1-1; D remains ambiguous. Per the germline V gene, CDR1 is SGHRS and CDR2 is YFSETQ. CDR3 length: 13 amino acids. V lost 2 bases and J lost 1, with 6 bases in between. The CDR3, as DNA: TGCGCCAGCAGCTTTCAGGCGAACACTGAAGCTTTCTTT. Its protein is CASSFQANTEAFF.

This sequence joins TRBV19 and TRBJ1-2; 9 nucleotides line up with TRBD1. Germline-derived CDR1 and CDR2 are LNHDA and SQIVND (reference sequence). V lost 8 bases, J lost 7 bases, and 8 bases stayed unmatched. The CDR3 extends over 13 amino acids. CDR3 bases: TGTGCCAGTTGGACAGGGGAAGGTGTTGGCTACACCTTC. Amino acid sequence: CASWTGEGVGYTF.

The V and J genes are TRBV12-3 or TRBV12-4 and TRBJ2-7; no firm D call. CDR3 length: 14 residues. The V end lost 1 base, the J end lost 4 bases, and 11 bases lay between the germline ends. The CDR3: CASSLGIGPYEQYF. The CDR3 DNA follows: TGTGCCAGCAGTTTAGGGATCGGACCTTACGAGCAGTACTTC.

The chain employs TRBV27 and TRBJ1-6, with unresolved D. Trimming cost V 2 bases and J 7 bases, with 6 bases left between them. The CDR3 extends over 13 amino acids. CDR1 is MNHEY and CDR2 is SMNVEV in the germline V gene (reference sequence). The CDR3 region has the DNA TGTGCCAGCAGTTTAAAATGGAATTCACCCCTCCACTTT. Protein sequence: CASSLKWNSPLHF.

The chain employs TRBV29-1 and TRBJ2-3; TRBD1 matches 10 bases. J was trimmed by 3 bases and V by 6 bases; bases with no gene match: 6. This CDR3 is built from 14 residues. CDR1 is SQVTM and CDR2 is ANQGSEA in the germline V gene. The CDR3, as DNA: TGCAGCGTCGGCTCGGGACAGGGGACAGATACGCAGTATTTT. This sequence encodes CSVGSGQGTDTQYF.

This clonotype came up once. The J gene is TRBJ2-7, the V gene TRBV19; D is unclear. Germline lookup yields CDR1 LNHDA and CDR2 SQIVND (reference sequence). Trimming removed 3 bases from V and 0 bases from J, with 21 bases in between. The CDR3 is made up of 18 amino acids. The CDR3 region has the DNA TGTGCCAGTAGTATCCCCCCTCCCGGAGACGGCTACTCCTACGAGCAGTACTTC. As protein: CASSIPPPGDGYSYEQYF.

The genes are TRBV19 and TRBJ2-3; no clear D. This CDR3 comprises 14 residues. Germline lookup yields CDR1 LNHDA and CDR2 SQIVND (reference sequence). The ends were cut back, 7 bases at V and 3 bases at J, with 14 bases in the middle. The CDR3 DNA follows: TGTGCCAGTACCCCCCGTCAGGAAACAGATACGCAGTATTTT. This codes for CASTPRQETDTQYF.

This chain links TRBV7-9 with TRBJ2-1; D is tentatively TRBD1 or TRBD2 (7 bases each). V lost 6 bases, J lost 5 bases, and 20 bases lay in between. Per the germline V gene, CDR1 is SEHNR and CDR2 is FQNEAQ (reference sequence). This CDR3 comprises 16 residues. CDR3 region: CASRKGGGSIDNEQFF. DNA of the CDR3: TGTGCCAGCAGGAAAGGGGGCGGGAGCATCGACAATGAGCAGTTCTTC.

The gene calls are TRBV28 and TRBJ1-2; no clear D. Germline V gives CDR1 MDHEN, CDR2 SYDVKM. CDR3 size: 12 residues. Between the trimmed V and J ends, which lost 1 base and 7 bases, there was a span of 7 bases. The CDR3 loop reads CASSLSATGYTF. The CDR3 region has the DNA TGTGCCAGCAGTTTATCGGCAACTGGCTACACCTTC.

The chain combines TRBV2 with TRBJ2-7; 7 bases align to TRBD1. CDR3 length: 16 amino acids. Germline CDR1 reads SNHLY; CDR2 reads FYNNEI. V lost 6 bases, J lost 0 bases, and 11 bases stayed unmatched. The CDR3 bases are TGTGCCAGCAGCATAACCTTCGACAGGGCCTCCTACGAGCAGTACTTC. Translated: CASSITFDRASYEQYF.

The chain carries TRBV28 and TRBJ2-7; D gene uncertain. The germline V gene encodes CDR1 MDHEN and CDR2 SYDVKM. The CDR3 length is 14 residues. V lost 4 bases and J 7 bases, leaving 17 bases between the germline ends. The CDR3 region is CASSYITPVGEQYF. CDR3 bases: TGTGCCAGCAGTTATATAACACCCGTGGGGGAGCAGTACTTC.

The chain employs TRBV28 and TRBJ2-3; no clear D. V was shortened by 4 bases and J by 1 base, with 15 bases between the two germline ends. This CDR3 spans 16 amino acids. Germline CDR1 and CDR2: MDHEN and SYDVKM. Here the CDR3 reads CASSSYRSGGTDTQYF. The CDR3 DNA sequence: TGTGCCAGCAGTTCCTACCGTTCTGGGGGCACAGATACGCAGTATTTT.

The V gene is TRBV2, the J gene TRBJ2-6; D not certain. Germline CDR1 and CDR2: SNHLY and FYNNEI. The CDR3 is 15 amino acids. Trimming cost V 6 bases and J 0 bases, with 9 bases left between them. CDR3 DNA sequence: TGTGCCAGCAGCGAGGCTTACTCTGGGGCCAACGTCCTGACTTTC. It codes for CASSEAYSGANVLTF.

The chain has TRBV5-6 and TRBJ2-1; 8 nucleotides line up with TRBD1. V was pared by 0 bases and J by 9 bases, with 2 bases of the junction left unmatched. The CDR3 consists of 13 residues. CDR1 SGHDT and CDR2 YYEEEE come from the germline V gene. The CDR3 bases are TGTGCCAGCAGCTTGGGGACAGGGTTTGAGCAGTTCTTC. This encodes CASSLGTGFEQFF.

The chain couples TRBV28 to TRBJ2-7; D call uncertain. Germline lookup yields CDR1 MDHEN and CDR2 SYDVKM. V was trimmed by 7 bases and J by 1 base, leaving 11 bases between them. The CDR3 is 13 amino acids. In DNA, the CDR3 is TGTGCCAGCATCTCGACCGGGTCCTACGAGCAGTACTTC. Amino acid sequence: CASISTGSYEQYF.

The gene calls are TRBV9 and TRBJ2-7; D might be TRBD1 or TRBD2, each matching 6 bases. V was trimmed by 4 bases and J by 5 bases, leaving 25 bases between them. The CDR3 runs to 17 residues. Per germline, CDR1 SGDLS and CDR2 YYNGEE. CDR3 residues: CASSPRRRGINSDEQYF. Here the CDR3 DNA reads TGTGCCAGCAGCCCGCGGCGGAGGGGGATTAACTCAGACGAGCAGTACTTC.

The chain recombines TRBV12-5 with TRBJ2-4; 7 bases match TRBD1. The V gene's germline CDR1 is LGHNT and CDR2 FRNRAP. V was pared by 6 bases and J by 6 bases, with 5 bases of the junction left unmatched. CDR3 length: 13 amino acids. The CDR3 coding sequence is TGTGCTAGTGGCAAGGGACAGTTAAACATTCAGTACTTC. This encodes CASGKGQLNIQYF.

The rearrangement links TRBV7-2 to TRBJ2-1; D is unresolved. V lost 3 bases to trimming and J lost 7 bases, with 16 bases between them. Germline CDR1 and CDR2: SGHTA and FQGNSA. The CDR3 runs to 15 residues. In nucleotides, the CDR3 is TGTGCCAGCAGCTTCGATCTGGCAACCCCTAATGAGCAGTTCTTC. As protein: CASSFDLATPNEQFF.

This clonotype came up a few times. CDR3 sequence: CASSGTSPFEQYF. In nucleotides, the CDR3 is TGTGCCAGCAGCGGGACTAGCCCTTTCGAGCAGTACTTC. The chain is built from TRBV9 and TRBJ2-7; 8 nucleotides agree with TRBD2. Germline V gene data show CDR1 as SGDLS and CDR2 as YYNGEE. V trimming: 3 bases; J trimming: 6 bases; junction bases outside the gene matches: 5. The CDR3 sequence is 13 residues long. The whole variable domain, filled in from reference TRBV9 and TRBJ2-7, reads DSGVTQTPKHLITATGQRVTLRCSPRSGDLSVYWYQQSLDQGLQFLIQYYNGEERAKGNILERFSAQQFPDLHSELNLSSLELGDSALYFCASSGTSPFEQYFGPGTRLTVT.

The chain recombines TRBV28 with TRBJ1-2; D is ambiguous. This CDR3 region has 14 residues. Germline CDR1 and CDR2: MDHEN and SYDVKM. Trimming took 5 bases from V and 2 from J, leaving 12 bases between them. CDR3 region: CASSKPGVNYGYTF. DNA for the CDR3: TGTGCCAGCAGTAAGCCAGGAGTGAACTATGGCTACACCTTC.

The chain recombines TRBV2 with TRBJ2-7; D might be TRBD2 (6 bases). Per the germline V gene, CDR1 is SNHLY and CDR2 is FYNNEI. The CDR3 extends over 16 amino acids. V lost 7 bases and J lost 6, with 25 bases in between. The DNA of the CDR3 is TGTGCCAGCACCTCTTTGGACGGCGGGGATCGGACCGAGCAGTACTTC. Amino acids: CASTSLDGGDRTEQYF.